Shown below are 20 T cell receptor beta chains from a single sample sequenced in a study of CD8+ T cells in alopecia areata. Sequencing templates came from extracted RNA that was reverse transcribed into cDNA. The method was immunoSEQ multiplex PCR; TCRdb's version includes in-frame clones alone and lacks a portion of them. Seen here are roughly 150,000 clones, more than 55% observed once, and the top ten hold 36%. The sequencing input was CD8+ T cells sorted from blood. The receptors come from a human donor in good health.

To note about this clone: In the same sample, other DNA sequences code for this CDR3. The genes are TRBV7-9 and TRBJ2-5; D not resolved. The CDR3 runs to 11 residues. The germline V gene encodes CDR1 SEHNR and CDR2 FQNEAQ (reference sequence). Trimming shortened V by 0 bases and J by 4 bases, and 0 bases separated the two germline ends. CDR3 nucleotides: TGTGCCAGCAGCTTAGCAGAGACCCAGTACTTC. Translating it yields CASSLAETQYF.

This clone was seen once. The chain carries TRBV5-4 and TRBJ2-3; D ambiguous. V lost 0 bases and J 4 bases, leaving 9 bases between the germline ends. Looked up from germline, CDR1 is SGHNT and CDR2 is YYREEE (reference sequence). CDR3 length: 14 residues. The CDR3 nucleotides read TGTGCCAGCAGCTTGGAGTTTTCATCAGATACGCAGTATTTT. Protein sequence: CASSLEFSSDTQYF.

The table lists this clone with a few counts. The chain recombines TRBV5-1 with TRBJ1-1; D might be TRBD1 (6 bases). The CDR3 runs 17 residues. Germline CDR1 SGHRS, CDR2 YFSETQ. V was cut by 0 bases and J by 0 bases, with 15 bases left in between. The CDR3 protein is CASSLGVLRTVNTEAFF. CDR3 in DNA: TGCGCCAGCAGCTTGGGGGTTCTGCGGACAGTGAACACTGAAGCTTTCTTT.

V usage is TRBV6-5 and J usage is TRBJ2-7; D possibly corresponds to TRBD2 (6 bases). There are 13 residues in the CDR3. Germline V gene data show CDR1 as MNHEY and CDR2 as SVGAGI. Trimming shortened V by 6 bases and J by 6 bases, and 15 bases separated the two germline ends. The CDR3 coding sequence is TGTGCCAGCAGCCCCATATCGGAGGGCGAGCAGTACTTC. Protein product: CASSPISEGEQYF.

V is TRBV27 and J is TRBJ1-2; 7 positions agree with TRBD1. This CDR3 has 14 residues. Germline CDR1 and CDR2: MNHEY and SMNVEV (reference sequence). V trimming: 8 bases; J trimming: 5 bases; junction bases outside the gene matches: 11. CDR3 bases: TGTGCCAGCGCACAGGGGCACCAAGGTTATGGCTACACCTTC. Amino acids: CASAQGHQGYGYTF.

This clone was observed a handful of times. The V gene is TRBV14, the J gene TRBJ1-2, with 8 bases aligning to TRBD1. J gave up 2 bases and V 0 bases, and 5 bases lay outside the gene matches. The CDR3 loop spans 16 amino acids. CDR1 SGHDN and CDR2 FVKESK come from the germline V gene. The CDR3 bases are TGTGCCAGCAGCCAAGAACTCACAGGGGGAAACTATGGCTACACCTTC. Encoded protein: CASSQELTGGNYGYTF.

This clone was seen more than once but under ten times. The chain recombines TRBV27 with TRBJ1-5; D unresolved. The CDR3 has 13 residues. Trimming stripped 3 bases from V and 5 bases from J, with 8 bases between. The germline V gene has CDR1 MNHEY and CDR2 SMNVEV (reference sequence). The CDR3 DNA sequence: TGTGCCAGCAGTTTCGGCAGCGATCAGCCCCAGCATTTT. This translates into CASSFGSDQPQHF.

The chain links TRBV7-6 to TRBJ2-7, with D unresolved. Germline V gives CDR1 SGHVS, CDR2 FNYEAQ. The germline V and J ends were trimmed by 5 bases and 0 bases, with 11 bases remaining between them. The CDR3 is 14 residues long. The CDR3 nucleotides are TGTGCCAGCAGCCTCGGATACAACTCCTACGAGCAGTACTTC. Its protein is CASSLGYNSYEQYF.

The rearrangement links TRBV29-1 to TRBJ1-5; the D is unclear. CDR3 length: 12 residues. Per the germline V gene, CDR1 is SQVTM and CDR2 is ANQGSEA. Trimming pared 4 bases from V and 7 bases from J, leaving 11 bases between. CDR3 residues: CSVGDGWQPQHF. CDR3 bases: TGCAGCGTTGGAGATGGCTGGCAGCCCCAGCATTTT.

The rearrangement uses TRBV20-1 and TRBJ2-4; D is possibly TRBD1 (5 bases). With 3 bases removed from V and 7 bases from J, the gap between germline ends came to 7 bases. Germline lookup yields CDR1 DFQATT and CDR2 SNEGSKA (reference sequence). The CDR3 extends over 11 amino acids. CDR3 DNA: TGCAGTGCTAGTGCAGGGAACATTCAGTACTTC. Its protein is CSASAGNIQYF.

The chain links TRBV6-5 to TRBJ2-2; possible D gene TRBD1, 5 bases. Germline V lookup: CDR1 MNHEY, CDR2 SVGAGI. With 0 bases removed from V and 4 bases from J, the gap between germline ends came to 6 bases. The CDR3 consists of 14 residues. The CDR3 is CASSYSGATGELFF. The CDR3 nucleotides read TGTGCCAGCAGTTACTCTGGGGCCACCGGGGAGCTGTTTTTT.

The chain joins TRBV5-1 to TRBJ2-1, with 14 positions matching TRBD2. The trim removed 4 bases at V and 6 bases at J, leaving 3 bases unmatched. Germline CDR1 and CDR2: SGHRS and YFSETQ. The CDR3 totals 15 residues. CDR3 loop: CASSQGTSGSNEQFF. DNA for the CDR3: TGCGCCAGCAGCCAAGGGACTAGCGGGAGCAATGAGCAGTTCTTC.

On this clone: A read error may produce the germline difference seen at one junction end. The V call is TRBV7-9, the J call TRBJ2-2; D call uncertain. Germline assignment: CDR1 SEHNR and CDR2 FQNEAQ (reference sequence). CDR3 length: 11 amino acids. The DNA of the CDR3 is TGCGCCAGCAGCTCCAATATGGAGCTGTTTTTT. It encodes CASSSNMELFF.

Details on this clone: A single base is all that separates this from a far larger clone, so a read error is likely. J is TRBJ2-5 and V is TRBV7-9; 8 bases are shared with TRBD1. The closer fit of TRBJ2-7 to the DNA end suggests the J call may be wrong. The CDR3 is made up of 19 amino acids. The V gene's germline CDR1 is SEHNR and CDR2 FQNEAQ (reference sequence). CDR3 sequence: CASSSKTRVGQGYSYEQYF. CDR3 nucleotide sequence: TGTGCCAGCAGCTCTAAAACACGGGTAGGACAGGGTTACTCCTACGAGCAGTACTTC.

The chain combines TRBV25-1 with TRBJ2-5, with D hard to call. This CDR3 spans 15 amino acids. Trimming removed 3 bases at V and 8 bases at J, with 19 bases between. CDR1 is MGHDK and CDR2 is SYGVNS in the germline V gene. The CDR3 DNA sequence: TGTGCCAGCAGTGACGGAACATCGATTTTAGGAACCCAGTACTTC. This gives the protein CASSDGTSILGTQYF.

In nucleotides, the CDR3 is TGTGCCAGCGTGACAGAGACTGAAGCTTTCTTT. It translates to CASVTETEAFF. The V gene is TRBV27, the J gene TRBJ1-1; possibly TRBD1 for D (5 bases). CDR3 length equals 11 residues. V dropped 8 bases and J dropped 5 bases, with 9 bases sitting between them. Looked up from germline, CDR1 is MNHEY and CDR2 is SMNVEV (reference sequence).

The chain links TRBV2 to TRBJ2-6, with 8 bases that match TRBD1. The germline CDR1 and CDR2 sequences are SNHLY and FYNNEI. The CDR3 spans 16 residues. V shed 7 bases, J shed 4 bases, and the junction held 9 bases outside the gene matches. This CDR3 is CASKTGDGSGANVLTF. For the CDR3, the DNA is TGTGCCAGCAAGACAGGGGATGGTTCGGGGGCCAACGTCCTGACTTTC.

V usage is TRBV13 and J usage is TRBJ2-1; 12 positions agree with TRBD2. CDR1 is PRHDT, CDR2 FYEKMQ, per germline (reference sequence). The CDR3 totals 15 residues. The ends lost 5 bases at V and 6 bases at J; junction bases unmatched: 5. CDR3 sequence: CASSLAGLAGNEQFF. The DNA of the CDR3 is TGTGCCAGCAGCCTCGCGGGACTAGCGGGCAATGAGCAGTTCTTC.

The rearrangement joins TRBV29-1 to TRBJ2-1; D uncertain. V shed 3 bases and J shed 0 bases, with 6 bases lying between them. This CDR3 region has 13 residues. The germline V gene encodes CDR1 SQVTM and CDR2 ANQGSEA. The CDR3 sequence: CSVDMSSYNEQFF. CDR3 DNA: TGCAGCGTTGATATGAGCTCCTACAATGAGCAGTTCTTC.

The chain couples TRBV29-1 to TRBJ1-1, with 8 bases identical to TRBD1. Germline CDR1 SQVTM, CDR2 ANQGSEA. The trim removed 0 bases at V and 4 bases at J, leaving 7 bases unmatched. The length of the CDR3 is 15 residues. The chain's CDR3 is CSVEDRTTGGTEAFF. In DNA form, the CDR3 reads TGCAGCGTTGAAGATAGGACAACAGGGGGCACTGAAGCTTTCTTT.